This T cell receptor (beta chain) originates from a study of OX40 agonist ivuxolimab in advanced cancers. As for the study in general: A mean age of roughly 60 years, range about 23 to 90, was recorded, and 80% to 90% were male.

Per the germline V gene, CDR1 is SGHNT and CDR2 is YYREEE (reference sequence). This CDR3 is built from 13 residues. The V and J ends lost 0 bases and 0 bases respectively, with 3 bases between them. The method was immunoSEQ multiplex PCR; TCRdb's version includes in-frame clones alone and lacks a portion of them. The repertoire holds tens of thousands of clones, with 85% to 95% as singletons. The sequence was obtained from an adult with an advanced solid tumor such as melanoma, head and neck, liver or kidney cancer. Sequenced material: CD4+ or CD8+ T cells sorted from blood, taken in a trial of the OX40 agonist ivuxolimab. The chain carries TRBV5-4 and TRBJ2-5; D is unclear. CDR3 DNA sequence: TGTGCCAGCAGCTTGGCCCACCAAGAGACCCAGTACTTC. This codes for CASSLAHQETQYF.